Each of the 11 T cell receptor beta chains below was sequenced from the same sample in a study of T cell responses to AZD1222 COVID-19 vaccine. Assay: immunoSEQ multiplex PCR; the TCRdb copy retains only in-frame clones and omits some. The sample lists 150,000 to 200,000 clones; more than 80% were seen once. The sequencing used peripheral blood, collected on day 0 of AZD1222 vaccination. These TCRs come from an adult in good health.

The chain is built from TRBV4-1 and TRBJ1-6, with unresolved D. The CDR3 totals 14 residues. The germline CDR1 and CDR2 sequences are MGHRA and YSYEKL. Trimming removed 1 base at V and 9 bases at J, with 10 bases between. The CDR3 region has the DNA TGCGCCAGCAGCCAAGTCACAGTGGTTTCACCCCTCCACTTT. Protein product: CASSQVTVVSPLHF.

This chain connects TRBV5-1 to TRBJ1-4, with D perhaps TRBD1 (6 bases). The CDR3 extends over 16 amino acids. V gave up 2 bases and J gave up 2 bases, with 13 bases separating them. Germline V gene data show CDR1 as SGHRS and CDR2 as YFSETQ. For the CDR3, the DNA is TGCGCCAGCAGCTTAGTCCTGGGGGCCACTAATGAAAAACTGTTTTTT. It translates to CASSLVLGATNEKLFF.

The chain recombines TRBV28 with TRBJ2-1, with 9 bases fitting TRBD2. This CDR3 has 16 amino acids. The V gene's germline CDR1 is MDHEN and CDR2 SYDVKM. The ends lost 2 bases at V and 8 bases at J; junction bases unmatched: 10. The CDR3 region has the DNA TGTGCCAGCAGTTTAGCGGGTAGCGGGAGTCTAGATGAGCAGTTCTTC. Protein sequence: CASSLAGSGSLDEQFF.

The CDR3 spells CASSAGRPSEAFF. In DNA, the CDR3 is TGTGCCAGCAGTGCGGGACGACCCTCTGAAGCTTTCTTT. This chain uses TRBV27 with TRBJ1-1; D possibly corresponds to TRBD1 (5 bases). V was trimmed by 5 bases and J by 6 bases, leaving 13 bases between them. The CDR3 has 13 amino acids. Per germline, CDR1 MNHEY and CDR2 SMNVEV (reference sequence).

This clone was seen a single time. This rearrangement joins TRBV10-3 to TRBJ1-1; the D is unclear. CDR1 ENHRY and CDR2 SYGVKD come from the germline V gene. V was shortened by 4 bases and J by 1 base, with 13 bases between the two germline ends. This CDR3 comprises 15 residues. CDR3 bases: TGTGCCATCAGTGTGGGTCACCACCCGAACACTGAAGCTTTCTTT. It is translated as CAISVGHHPNTEAFF.

This clone was detected a few times. The rearrangement links TRBV7-2 to TRBJ2-7, with no clear D. Germline V gene sequence: CDR1 SGHTA, CDR2 FQGNSA. The germline V and J ends were trimmed by 4 bases and 3 bases, with 22 bases remaining between them. This CDR3 has 17 amino acids. CDR3 sequence (DNA): TGTGCCAGCAGCTCCACAAACCTCGCTCGACCGAGCTACGAGCAGTACTTC. It is translated as CASSSTNLARPSYEQYF.

The chain links TRBV5-8 to TRBJ1-2; no definite D call. Trimming left V 3 bases short and J 4 bases short, with 7 bases between. CDR3 length: 12 residues. Germline assignment: CDR1 SGHTS and CDR2 YDEGEE. The CDR3, as DNA: TGTGCCAGCAGCTCGGACGGCTATGGCTACACCTTC. Translating gives CASSSDGYGYTF.

This clone was found once. The gene calls are TRBV5-1 and TRBJ2-1; TRBD2 matches 11 bases. V dropped 0 bases and J dropped 6; count of bases not matched to a gene: 5. The CDR3 covers 16 residues. Looked up from germline, CDR1 is SGHRS and CDR2 is YFSETQ. CDR3 protein: CASSLGIAGGINEQFF. CDR3 coding DNA: TGCGCCAGCAGCTTGGGGATAGCGGGAGGGATCAATGAGCAGTTCTTC.

This clone was counted between two and nine times. The J gene is TRBJ2-7, the V gene TRBV27; 8 nucleotides match TRBD1. Trimming at V came to 7 bases and at J to 6 bases, leaving 11 bases not matched to a gene. In germline, CDR1 is MNHEY, CDR2 SMNVEV (reference sequence). The CDR3 has 14 amino acids. CDR3 in amino acids: CASTPGQGIGEQYF. The CDR3 DNA reads TGTGCCAGCACCCCCGGACAGGGCATTGGCGAGCAGTACTTC.

The chain carries TRBV6-5 and TRBJ1-2; no reliable D call. The germline V gene encodes CDR1 MNHEY and CDR2 SVGAGI. The length of the CDR3 is 12 residues. Trimming left V 7 bases short and J 0 bases short, with 6 bases between. The CDR3 here is CASMSANYGYTF. The CDR3 DNA sequence: TGTGCCAGCATGAGTGCTAACTATGGCTACACCTTC.

The sample holds one count of this clone. The chain links TRBV5-5 to TRBJ2-1, with a tentative D call TRBD2 (5 bases). Germline assignment: CDR1 SGHKS and CDR2 YYEKEE (reference sequence). This CDR3 region has 13 residues. Deletions cut 1 base from V and 15 bases from J, with 17 bases between. This CDR3 reads CASSLTRDHRGFF. In DNA form, the CDR3 reads TGTGCCAGCAGCTTGACAAGGGATCACCGGGGGTTCTTC.